The source of this T cell receptor beta chain is a study of blood T cells in healthy people across ages. General study results and limits: TCR beta diversity correlated strongly with naive T cell percentage. In the absence of known donor CMV status, changes in expanded clonotypes were possibly confounded.

Sample-barcoded 5' priming and a J-beta primer mix drove a second PCR of roughly 7 to 11 cycles. Sequencing yielded, for each sample, at least 3 million paired-end reads carrying CDR3. TCRdb fed the 5' RACE reads into MiXCR, producing one record per CDR3 protein. The data contain 720,000 or so distinct CDR3 sequences, 40% to 45% of them seen just once; the ten biggest clones take up 25% to 30%. This clonotype was observed at least ten times. Its target is not known. The germline V gene has CDR1 SQVTM and CDR2 ANQGSEA. The CDR3 runs 14 residues. Trimming cost V 4 bases and J 2 bases, with 14 bases left between them.

This receptor was obtained from a man older than 75 in good health. Material: blood. The chain recombines TRBV29-1 with TRBJ2-5, with D tentatively TRBD2 (7 bases). The CDR3 DNA is TGCAGCGTTGGAGGAGGGAGGGGGCAAGAGACCCAGTACTTC. Its protein product is CSVGGGRGQETQYF.